The 2 T cell receptor beta chains below all came from one sample that was sequenced in a study of blood T cell repertoires in COVID-19. Libraries were prepared by immunoSEQ multiplex PCR; TCRdb keeps only in-frame clonotypes and omits some of them. Of around 52,000 clones in the sample, around four fifths were seen once. Sequencing was done on a sample of peripheral blood. The receptors were sampled from a human donor in a cohort sampled during active COVID-19.

The rearrangement joins TRBV6-6 to TRBJ2-1, with TRBD1 identical over 8 bases. The J segment lost 8 bases and the V segment lost 4 bases, leaving 7 bases of the junction unmatched. Per the germline V gene, CDR1 is MNHNY and CDR2 is SVGAGI (reference sequence). This CDR3 is 14 amino acids long. CDR3 DNA: TGTGCCAGCAGTTTCCGGGACAGGAGAGATGAGCAGTTCTTC. Amino acids: CASSFRDRRDEQFF.

V is TRBV27 and J is TRBJ2-4, with D hard to call. V lost 8 bases and J 0 bases, leaving 8 bases between the germline ends. Germline lookup yields CDR1 MNHEY and CDR2 SMNVEV (reference sequence). The CDR3 consists of 13 residues. CDR3: CASSRLAKNIQYF. The CDR3 coding sequence is TGTGCCAGCTCCCGTTTAGCCAAAAACATTCAGTACTTC.